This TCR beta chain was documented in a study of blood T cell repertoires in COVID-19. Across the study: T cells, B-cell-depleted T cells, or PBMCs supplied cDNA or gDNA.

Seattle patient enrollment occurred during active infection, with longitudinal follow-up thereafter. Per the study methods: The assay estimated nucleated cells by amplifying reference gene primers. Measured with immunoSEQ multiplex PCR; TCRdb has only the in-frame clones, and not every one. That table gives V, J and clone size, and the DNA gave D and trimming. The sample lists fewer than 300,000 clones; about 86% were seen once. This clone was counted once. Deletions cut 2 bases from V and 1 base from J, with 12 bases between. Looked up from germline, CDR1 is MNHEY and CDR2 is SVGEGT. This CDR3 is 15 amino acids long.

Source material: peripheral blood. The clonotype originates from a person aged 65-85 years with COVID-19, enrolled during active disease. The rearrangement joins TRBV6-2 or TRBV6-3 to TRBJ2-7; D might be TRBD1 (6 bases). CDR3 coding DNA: TGTGCCAGCAGTTACGCCGGGACAAATTCCTACGAGCAGTACTTC. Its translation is CASSYAGTNSYEQYF.